Listed here are 19 T cell receptor beta chains from one sample, sequenced in a study of CD8+ T cells in alopecia areata. The sequencing template was cDNA reverse transcribed from extracted RNA. The repertoire was sequenced with immunoSEQ multiplex PCR; TCRdb's copy has only in-frame clones and lacks some. The sample contains 200,000 or so clones, roughly 60% of which appear only once. Treatment in this sample: oral pan-JAK inhibitor, 5-10 mg twice daily. The sequencing here drew on CD4+ T cells sorted from blood, taken at week 24, from a patient treated with tofacitinib. These TCRs come from a human donor with alopecia areata.

The rearrangement links TRBV2 to TRBJ2-6; D ambiguous. Germline V gene lookup returns CDR1 SNHLY and CDR2 FYNNEI. This CDR3 region has 15 residues. The V end lost 3 bases, the J end lost 0 bases, and 6 bases lay between the germline ends. Here the CDR3 reads CASSETGSGANVLTF. The DNA of the CDR3 is TGTGCCAGCAGTGAGACCGGCTCTGGGGCCAACGTCCTGACTTTC.

The chain employs TRBV10-3 and TRBJ2-2; the match to TRBD1 covers 7 bases. The CDR3 has 16 amino acids. The V gene's germline CDR1 is ENHRY and CDR2 SYGVKD. The J segment lost 4 bases and the V segment lost 5 bases, leaving 10 bases of the junction unmatched. The CDR3 DNA reads as TGTGCCATCAGTCGCACAGGGGCATTAGGCACCGGGGAGCTGTTTTTT. Protein sequence: CAISRTGALGTGELFF.

The chain links TRBV4-3 to TRBJ1-1; D gene uncertain. The germline V gene encodes CDR1 LGHNA and CDR2 YSLEER. Between the trimmed V and J ends, which lost 0 bases and 5 bases, there was a span of 13 bases. This CDR3 has 15 residues. The chain's CDR3 is CASSQDPGRETEAFF. The CDR3 DNA reads TGCGCCAGCAGCCAAGATCCCGGACGAGAAACTGAAGCTTTCTTT.

The chain recombines TRBV20-1 with TRBJ2-7; D is perhaps TRBD1 (6 bases). V lost 5 bases to trimming and J lost 2 bases, with 7 bases between them. This CDR3 region has 11 residues. Germline V gene sequence: CDR1 DFQATT, CDR2 SNEGSKA (reference sequence). The CDR3 loop is CSAHRAYEQYF. The DNA of the CDR3 is TGCAGTGCTCACAGGGCCTACGAGCAGTACTTC.

The V call is TRBV7-2, the J call TRBJ2-7; a weak D match, TRBD2 (6 bases). CDR1 is SGHTA, CDR2 FQGNSA, per germline. Trimming removed 5 bases at V and 7 bases at J, with 18 bases between. The CDR3 is 14 residues long. The CDR3 protein is CASSKPGTLGEQYF. The CDR3 DNA reads TGTGCCAGCAGCAAACCCGGGACTCTCGGGGAGCAGTACTTC.

The gene calls are TRBV4-1 and TRBJ2-1, with 8 bases fitting TRBD2. V gave up 0 bases and J gave up 7 bases; unmatched junction bases: 5. From germline, CDR1 is MGHRA and CDR2 YSYEKL. This CDR3 comprises 15 residues. CDR3 nucleotide sequence: TGCGCCAGCAGCCAAGAAGCGGGGGCGGTAAATGAGCAGTTCTTC. Translation: CASSQEAGAVNEQFF.

The chain is built from TRBV7-8 and TRBJ2-3, with TRBD1 matching 7 bases. The length of the CDR3 is 14 residues. Germline V gene sequence: CDR1 SGHVS, CDR2 FQNEAQ. The V and J ends lost 5 bases and 7 bases, in that order; junction bases with no gene match: 9. CDR3 loop: CASSPGTAENTQYF. DNA for the CDR3: TGTGCCAGCAGCCCAGGGACAGCGGAAAATACGCAGTATTTT.

The V gene is TRBV20-1, the J gene TRBJ1-5, with no clear D. The ends were cut back, 3 bases at V and 5 bases at J, with 5 bases in the middle. Germline CDR1 and CDR2: DFQATT and SNEGSKA (reference sequence). CDR3 length: 11 amino acids. The CDR3 loop reads CSASPDQPQHF. As DNA, the CDR3 is TGCAGTGCTAGTCCCGATCAGCCCCAGCATTTT.

Of note for this clone: One junction end does not reproduce the germline sequence, and a read error may be involved. The rearrangement joins TRBV5-4 to TRBJ2-5; TRBD2 is a possible D gene (6 bases). Germline values: CDR1 SGHNT, CDR2 YYREEE (reference sequence). The CDR3 totals 13 residues. The CDR3 sequence: CASSLEGKETQYF. For the CDR3, the DNA is TGTGCCAGCAGTTTGGAGGGAAAAGAGACCCAGTACTTC.

V is TRBV6-6 and J is TRBJ1-2; D is ambiguous. CDR1 is MNHNY and CDR2 is SVGAGI in the germline V gene (reference sequence). The CDR3 covers 16 residues. Trimming removed 3 bases from V and 0 bases from J, with 14 bases in between. Written as DNA, the CDR3 is TGTGCCAGCAGTTATTCCCCCCGGCAGACTAACTATGGCTACACCTTC. Translation gives CASSYSPRQTNYGYTF.

This clone was observed a few times. The rearrangement joins TRBV29-1 to TRBJ1-1; D might be TRBD1 (6 bases). Trimming pared 6 bases from V and 2 bases from J, leaving 16 bases between. The CDR3 is 14 amino acids. The V gene's germline CDR1 is SQVTM and CDR2 ANQGSEA. CDR3 residues: CSVIKEGGNTEAFF. CDR3 nucleotide sequence: TGCAGCGTCATTAAGGAGGGGGGAAACACTGAAGCTTTCTTT. The whole variable domain, remainder taken from reference TRBV29-1 and TRBJ1-1, is SAVISQKPSRDICQRGTSLTIQCQVDSQVTMMFWYRQQPGQSLTLIATANQGSEATYESGFVIDKFPISRPNLTFSTLTVSNMSPEDSSIYLCSVIKEGGNTEAFFGQGTRLTVV.

CDR3 coding DNA: TGCGCCAGCAGCTTAGCTGGGGCCAACGTCCTGACTTTC. Protein product: CASSLAGANVLTF. V is TRBV5-1 and J is TRBJ2-6; D not certain. CDR1 and CDR2 (germline): SGHRS, YFSETQ. The CDR3 covers 13 residues. Trimming removed 2 bases from V and 2 bases from J, with 2 bases in between.

There are a few counts of this clone. The gene calls are TRBV15 and TRBJ1-5; 7 bases map to TRBD1. CDR1 LNHNV and CDR2 YYDKDF come from the germline V gene (reference sequence). The V and J ends lost 4 bases and 1 base, in that order; junction bases with no gene match: 1. This CDR3 spans 14 amino acids. The CDR3 DNA reads as TGTGCCACCAGCATGACAGGGAGCAATCAGCCCCAGCATTTT. Protein: CATSMTGSNQPQHF. The variable domain in full, completed from reference TRBV15 and TRBJ1-5, reads DAMVIQNPRYQVTQFGKPVTLSCSQTLNHNVMYWYQQKSSQAPKLLFHYYDKDFNNEADTPDNFQSRRPNTSFCFLDIRSPGLGDTAMYLCATSMTGSNQPQHFGDGTRLSIL.

This chain connects TRBV27 to TRBJ2-7, with 11 bases that match TRBD2. The ends lost 6 bases at V and 2 bases at J; junction bases unmatched: 3. Germline CDR1 and CDR2: MNHEY and SMNVEV (reference sequence). This CDR3 is built from 14 residues. CDR3 bases: TGTGCCAGCAGGGGTAGCGGGAGGGCCTACGAGCAGTACTTC. It codes for CASRGSGRAYEQYF.

The chain links TRBV27 to TRBJ2-1; 8 bases are a match to TRBD1. The CDR3 runs to 15 residues. V trimming: 3 bases; J trimming: 7 bases; junction bases outside the gene matches: 8. Looked up from germline, CDR1 is MNHEY and CDR2 is SMNVEV (reference sequence). The CDR3 loop is CASSFTQGVRNEQFF. In DNA form, the CDR3 reads TGTGCCAGCAGTTTTACACAGGGGGTTAGGAATGAGCAGTTCTTC.

This chain connects TRBV2 to TRBJ2-5; D unclear. Trimming took off 3 bases at V and 3 bases at J, with 14 bases between the two ends. There are 15 residues in the CDR3. Germline assignment: CDR1 SNHLY and CDR2 FYNNEI. CDR3 nucleotides: TGTGCCAGCAGTGAGGCCCCGGAGACGGAAGAGACCCAGTACTTC. This codes for CASSEAPETEETQYF.

This chain links TRBV5-1 with TRBJ2-5; the D gene is possibly TRBD2 (5 bases). V was trimmed by 0 bases and J by 4 bases, leaving 10 bases between them. The CDR3 loop spans 14 amino acids. The germline V gene encodes CDR1 SGHRS and CDR2 YFSETQ. The CDR3 spells CASSLDLAPETQYF. The CDR3 DNA sequence: TGCGCCAGCAGCTTGGACCTAGCCCCAGAGACCCAGTACTTC.

This clone was counted between two and nine times. This chain links TRBV19 with TRBJ1-1; the D gene is possibly TRBD1 (6 bases). V gave up 3 bases and J gave up 2 bases, with 13 bases separating them. Germline assignment: CDR1 LNHDA and CDR2 SQIVND (reference sequence). The CDR3 consists of 15 residues. The CDR3 DNA reads as TGTGCCAGTAGTATCTCCGGGACAACCAACACTGAAGCTTTCTTT. Translation: CASSISGTTNTEAFF.

This clone came up a few times. The rearrangement joins TRBV7-8 to TRBJ2-7; tentatively, D is TRBD2 (5 bases). Germline CDR1 reads SGHVS; CDR2 reads FQNEAQ. The CDR3 length is 16 residues. The germline V and J ends were trimmed by 4 bases and 0 bases, with 16 bases remaining between them. The CDR3 nucleotides are TGTGCCAGCAGCTCTTTGAACGGGGTGGTCTCCTACGAGCAGTACTTC. Translation gives CASSSLNGVVSYEQYF.